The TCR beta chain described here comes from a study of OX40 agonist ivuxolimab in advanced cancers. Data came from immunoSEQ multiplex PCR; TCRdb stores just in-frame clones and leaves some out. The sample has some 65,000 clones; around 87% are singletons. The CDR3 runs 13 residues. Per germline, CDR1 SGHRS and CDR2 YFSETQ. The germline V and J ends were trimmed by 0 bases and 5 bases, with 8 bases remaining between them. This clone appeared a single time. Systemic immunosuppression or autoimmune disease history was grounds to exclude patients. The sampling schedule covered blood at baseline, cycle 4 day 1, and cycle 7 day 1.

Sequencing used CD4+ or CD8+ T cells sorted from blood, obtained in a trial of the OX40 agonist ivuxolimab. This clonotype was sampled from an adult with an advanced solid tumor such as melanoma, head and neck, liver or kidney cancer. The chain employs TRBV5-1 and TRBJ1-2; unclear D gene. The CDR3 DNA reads TGCGCCAGCAGCTTGGACACCCAATATGGCTACACCTTC. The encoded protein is CASSLDTQYGYTF.